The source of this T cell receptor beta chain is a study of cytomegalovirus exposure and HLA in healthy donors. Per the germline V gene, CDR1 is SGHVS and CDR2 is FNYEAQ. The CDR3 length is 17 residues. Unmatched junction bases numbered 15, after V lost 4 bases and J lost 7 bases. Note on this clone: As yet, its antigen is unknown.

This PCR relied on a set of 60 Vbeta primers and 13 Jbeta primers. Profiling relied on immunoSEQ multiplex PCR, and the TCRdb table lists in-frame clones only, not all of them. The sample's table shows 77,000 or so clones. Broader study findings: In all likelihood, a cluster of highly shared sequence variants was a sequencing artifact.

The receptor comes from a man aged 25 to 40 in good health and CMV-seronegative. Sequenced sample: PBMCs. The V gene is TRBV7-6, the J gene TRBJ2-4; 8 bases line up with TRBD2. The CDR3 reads CASSSGGAGEKNNIQYF. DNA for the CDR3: TGTGCCAGCAGCTCAGGCGGAGCGGGAGAAAAAAACAACATTCAGTACTTC.